Here is one T cell receptor (beta chain) with its context. Assay used: immunoSEQ multiplex PCR; TCRdb lists only in-frame clones, some missing. The sample yields more than 85,000 clones, 94% seen once. This specimen belongs to a study of T cell changes during pregnancy in multiple sclerosis. V was pared by 10 bases and J by 8 bases, with 20 bases between. Germline V gives CDR1 MDHEN, CDR2 SYDVKM. This CDR3 contains 14 residues. The starting material was peripheral blood, obtained before pregnancy. This chain links TRBV28 with TRBJ1-4; tentative D call: TRBD1 (6 bases). This clonotype originated in a female donor with multiple sclerosis, enrolled in a pregnancy study. The CDR3 sequence is CATHWGGRGEKLFF. CDR3 coding DNA: TGTGCCACCCATTGGGGGGGGCGCGGGGAAAAACTGTTTTTT.